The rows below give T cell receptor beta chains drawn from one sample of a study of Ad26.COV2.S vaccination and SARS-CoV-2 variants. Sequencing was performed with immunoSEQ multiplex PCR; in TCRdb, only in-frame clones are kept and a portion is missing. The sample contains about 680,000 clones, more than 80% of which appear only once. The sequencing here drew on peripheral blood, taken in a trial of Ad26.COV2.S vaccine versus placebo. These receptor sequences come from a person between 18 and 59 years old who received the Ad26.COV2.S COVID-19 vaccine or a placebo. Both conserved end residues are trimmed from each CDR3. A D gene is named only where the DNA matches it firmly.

SLDRASTDTQY	TRBD1	TRBV29-1	11	TRBJ2-3
ASSPSQGPLPQH	-	TRBV19	12	TRBJ1-5
ASSLEGFGNSPLH	-	TRBV7-2	13	TRBJ1-6
ATSRNPGTGYSPLH	TRBD1	TRBV15	14	TRBJ1-6
ASSRRTSGRGADTDTQY	TRBD2	TRBV11-2	17	TRBJ2-3
ASSQGEYSAGHPY	-	TRBV3-1/TRBV3-2	13	TRBJ2-3
ASRSLAGPTEAF	-	TRBV2	12	TRBJ1-1
ASSPLATGELF	-	TRBV18	11	TRBJ2-2
ASSEVQRGPRDTQY	TRBD2	TRBV25-1	14	TRBJ2-3
ASSQVTGSYEQY	-	TRBV3-1/TRBV3-2	12	TRBJ2-7
ASLRPGRVETQY	-	TRBV5-6	12	TRBJ2-5
ASSPQSTTNTGELF	-	TRBV27	14	TRBJ2-2
AWRTGGIGYGYT	-	TRBV30	12	TRBJ1-2
ASSGGLSGLGQPQH	-	TRBV2	14	TRBJ1-5
ASKSGQGSTDTQY	TRBD1	TRBV4-3	13	TRBJ2-3
ASSLVQETGAPYEQY	TRBD1	TRBV11-2	15	TRBJ2-7
ASGPPTGGPYGYT	-	TRBV6-5	13	TRBJ1-2
ASSWDTTDTQY	-	TRBV27	11	TRBJ2-3
ASSLEGDETQY	-	TRBV11-3	11	TRBJ2-5
ASSPILAGGETQY	TRBD2	TRBV18	13	TRBJ2-5
ASSVASWASYSNEQF	-	TRBV9	15	TRBJ2-1
AWSRLAGAGNEQF	TRBD2	TRBV30	13	TRBJ2-1
ASSNQDRGRTEAF	TRBD1	TRBV19	13	TRBJ1-1
ATSDPRTGVSGYT	TRBD1	TRBV24-1	13	TRBJ1-2
ASSGPRSGVTKQY	-	TRBV25-1	13	TRBJ2-7
ASSQDWAVNYGYT	-	TRBV14	13	TRBJ1-2
ASSLAGWGNPYEQY	-	TRBV11-2	14	TRBJ2-7
ARSITGNYGYT	-	TRBV5-3	11	TRBJ1-2
AISVSAGGPSYNEQF	TRBD2	TRBV10-3	15	TRBJ2-1
ASSPGSYQETQY	-	TRBV5-4	12	TRBJ2-5
ASSEVWEDNEQF	-	TRBV2	12	TRBJ2-1
ATSDFGRRGGYNEQF	-	TRBV24-1	15	TRBJ2-1
ASSEASEDQVQF	-	TRBV2	12	TRBJ2-1
ASSKPGPITDTQY	-	TRBV19	13	TRBJ2-3
ASSLAGVGSPLH	-	TRBV7-9	12	TRBJ1-6
ASSAGGLQGRNYGYT	TRBD1	TRBV7-2	15	TRBJ1-2
ASSFRGGTYNEQF	-	TRBV5-4	13	TRBJ2-1
ASSMGLAGSGPFEQY	TRBD2	TRBV19	15	TRBJ2-7
SVVTDRGGNTIY	TRBD1	TRBV29-1	12	TRBJ1-3
ASSPRDGANYGYT	-	TRBV7-2	13	TRBJ1-2
ATSDTNSGRAANEQF	TRBD2	TRBV24-1	15	TRBJ2-1
ASSKEGANEQF	-	TRBV7-9	11	TRBJ2-1
ATSRDQEGGVTEAF	-	TRBV15	14	TRBJ1-1
ASSRNGGYT	-	TRBV3-1/TRBV3-2	9	TRBJ1-2
ASSSFGETQY	-	TRBV7-9	10	TRBJ2-5
ASSHEDSPWGYT	-	TRBV7-9	12	TRBJ1-2
ASSSQGNGYT	TRBD1	TRBV5-1	10	TRBJ1-2
ASSFYRRNQPQH	-	TRBV5-6	12	TRBJ1-5
ASSPGTAPRTEAF	-	TRBV19	13	TRBJ1-1
ASSQWAGRNQPQH	-	TRBV4-2	13	TRBJ1-5
ATENAGQGRPGELF	TRBD1	TRBV24-1	14	TRBJ2-2
ASSRFLNTEAF	-	TRBV9	11	TRBJ1-1
ASSSSTGSGELF	TRBD1	TRBV11-3	12	TRBJ2-2